These T cell receptor beta chains were read from a single sample in a study of OX40 agonist ivuxolimab in advanced cancers. Measured with immunoSEQ multiplex PCR; TCRdb has only the in-frame clones, and not every one. The table records under 65,000 clones, roughly 80% of them present only once. The input for sequencing was CD4+ or CD8+ T cells sorted from blood, taken in a trial of the OX40 agonist ivuxolimab. The receptor source for this set is an adult with an advanced solid tumor such as melanoma, head and neck, liver or kidney cancer. Both conserved end residues are part of each CDR3. The order of the fields is J gene, CDR3 length, clone size, V gene, D gene, CDR3 DNA, CDR3 protein. The D gene is left open where the match is weak. Size tells how often a clone was seen (once, few, many) or the class of an expanded clone, and some rows leave it out.

>TRBJ2-3|13|-|TRBV30|-
TGTGCCTGGGCGGGTAGGAGCACAGATACGCAGTATTTT
CAWAGRSTDTQYF
>TRBJ1-5|15|-|TRBV2|TRBD1
TGTGCCAGCAGTGATTCAGGGGGAGGCAATCAGCCCCAGCATTTT
CASSDSGGGNQPQHF
>TRBJ1-3|16|-|TRBV28|-
TGTGCCAGCAGTTTGGGTTCGCGACAGGCAAGCCAGGGCATATATTTT
CASSLGSRQASQGIYF
>TRBJ1-4|16|-|TRBV18|TRBD1
TGTGCCAGCTCACCCTACACAGGGGCGGTTAATGAAAAACTGTTTTTT
CASSPYTGAVNEKLFF
>TRBJ2-7|15|-|TRBV18|TRBD1
TGTGCCAGCTCACCGACAGGGGGCTTGGCCTACGAGCAGTACTTC
CASSPTGGLAYEQYF
>TRBJ2-2|15|-|TRBV5-1|-
TGCGCCAGCAGCTTGGTTGTTACCGGGACCGGGGAGCTGTTTTTT
CASSLVVTGTGELFF
>TRBJ2-4|13|-|TRBV28|-
TGTGCCAGCAGTTTCCCCGGGAGATCCGTGGGGTACTTC
CASSFPGRSVGYF
>TRBJ1-1|14|-|TRBV18|TRBD1
TGTGCCAGCTCACCACGGACAGGGGGGACTGAAGCTTTCTTT
CASSPRTGGTEAFF
>TRBJ1-1|17|-|TRBV7-8|TRBD1
TGTGCCAGCAGACCGACAGGGTTGGTGTCGGGTAACACTGAAGCTTTCTTT
CASRPTGLVSGNTEAFF
>TRBJ2-7|14|-|TRBV19|TRBD2
TGTGCCAGTAGTCTTCTAGCGGGGACCTACGAGCAGTACTTC
CASSLLAGTYEQYF
>TRBJ2-3|13|once|TRBV9|-
TGTGCCAGCAGCGTAGCGCTATCCGATACGCAGTATTTT
CASSVALSDTQYF
>TRBJ2-3|14|many|TRBV19|-
TGTGCCAGTAGTATGGCTACTAGCACAGATACGCAGTATTTT
CASSMATSTDTQYF
>TRBJ2-7|14|-|TRBV5-4|TRBD1
TGTGCCAGCAGCACCCGGACAGGGGACTACGAGCAGTACTTC
CASSTRTGDYEQYF
>TRBJ1-5|14|-|TRBV25-1|-
TGTGCCAGCAGTGAATATTATCAATTTCAGCCCCAGCATTTT
CASSEYYQFQPQHF
>TRBJ2-7|14|-|TRBV7-9|-
TGTGCCAGCAGCTTAGATACTAGCTCGGTCGAGCAGTACTTC
CASSLDTSSVEQYF
>TRBJ2-3|14|-|TRBV29-1|-
TGCAGCGTTGGAGGGGGTAAAGGCACAGATACGCAGTATTTT
CSVGGGKGTDTQYF
>TRBJ1-5|13|-|TRBV30|-
TGTGCCTGGAGTGAGGATAGCAATCAGCCCCAGCATTTT
CAWSEDSNQPQHF
>TRBJ1-2|11|-|TRBV20-1|-
TGCAGTGCTAGATACGGGGATGGCTACACCTTC
CSARYGDGYTF
>TRBJ1-1|13|once|TRBV9|-
TGTGCCAGCAGCGTACAGACGAACACTGAAGCTTTCTTT
CASSVQTNTEAFF
>TRBJ2-3|17|-|TRBV21-1|-
TGTGCCAGCAGCACCAGTATTGGGACAGGGTCCCCAGATACGCAGTATTTT
CASSTSIGTGSPDTQYF
>TRBJ2-3|17|-|TRBV5-5|TRBD2
TGTGCCAGCAGCTTGGAGCCTAGCGGGAGAGTCACAGATACGCAGTATTTT
CASSLEPSGRVTDTQYF
>TRBJ1-2|19|-|TRBV5-4|TRBD1
TGTGCCAGCAGCTTCTTTCTCGGGACAGGGGGCCGAGGATTCTATGGCTACACCTTC
CASSFFLGTGGRGFYGYTF
>TRBJ1-5|12|-|TRBV14|-
TGTGCCAGCAGCCAGGGAAATCAGCCCCAGCATTTT
CASSQGNQPQHF
>TRBJ2-7|11|-|TRBV20-1|-
TGCAGTGCTGGGACTGCCTACGAGCAGTACTTC
CSAGTAYEQYF
>TRBJ2-7|11|-|TRBV6-5|TRBD1
TGTGCCAGCAATAGACAGGGCGAGCAGTACTTC
CASNRQGEQYF
>TRBJ2-3|13|-|TRBV29-1|TRBD2
TGCAGCGCCGAGACTAGCGTGGAAGATACGCAGTATTTT
CSAETSVEDTQYF
>TRBJ1-5|14|-|TRBV19|TRBD1
TGTGCCAGTAGTCCAGGGGGTTGGAATCAGCCCCAGCATTTT
CASSPGGWNQPQHF
>TRBJ2-5|14|-|TRBV9|-
TGTGCCAGCAGCGTAGAAGGGGCCGGAGGGACCCAGTACTTC
CASSVEGAGGTQYF
>TRBJ1-1|15|few|TRBV7-9|-
TGTGCCAGCAGCTTAGCGTGGCAGGTGAACACTGAAGCTTTCTTT
CASSLAWQVNTEAFF
>TRBJ2-2|17|-|TRBV28|TRBD1
TGTGCCAGCAGTGACCCTCGGGACAGGGGTACCACCGGGGAGCTGTTTTTT
CASSDPRDRGTTGELFF
>TRBJ1-6|16|-|TRBV25-1|TRBD1
TGTGCCAGCAGTGATTGGGACAGGGGACCGGATTCACCCCTCCACTTT
CASSDWDRGPDSPLHF
>TRBJ1-3|16|-|TRBV28|-
TGTGCCAGCAGTTTATTACCAGGGGTCGGTGGAAACACCATATATTTT
CASSLLPGVGGNTIYF
>TRBJ2-5|14|once|TRBV5-8|-
TGTGCCAGCAGCCGAGGGACTTTTCAAGAGACCCAGTACTTC
CASSRGTFQETQYF
>TRBJ2-7|16|-|TRBV21-1|-
TGTGCCAGCATTCCGCCACCCAGCGGGAGAGTACACGAGCAGTACTTC
CASIPPPSGRVHEQYF
>TRBJ2-1|18|-|TRBV15|-
TGTGCCACCAGCAGAGCGGCACCACTTAGCTCGGGGCACAATGAGCAGTTCTTC
CATSRAAPLSSGHNEQFF
>TRBJ1-5|15|-|TRBV2|-
TGTGCCAGCAGTGAAGAGTCGTTACAGCAAGAGCCCCAGCATTTT
CASSEESLQQEPQHF
>TRBJ2-1|12|-|TRBV19|-
TGTGCCAGTAGTATTCGAGTCAATGAGCAGTTCTTC
CASSIRVNEQFF
>TRBJ2-5|12|-|TRBV30|-
TGTGCCTGGAGTGTACTTAGGGAGACCCAGTACTTC
CAWSVLRETQYF
>TRBJ2-7|11|-|TRBV25-1|-
TGTGCCAGCAGTGCAATCTACGAGCAGTACTTC
CASSAIYEQYF
>TRBJ2-5|15|-|TRBV9|TRBD1
TGTGCCAGCAGCGGATTGACAGGGGGCCAAGAGACCCAGTACTTC
CASSGLTGGQETQYF
>TRBJ2-7|17|few|TRBV14|TRBD1
TGTGCCAGCAGCCAACCCCCAGGGACAGGGGTTCTCTACGAGCAGTACTTC
CASSQPPGTGVLYEQYF
>TRBJ1-2|18|-|TRBV15|TRBD1
TGTGCCACCAGCAGACGAGCAGGGACAGGTAACCCCCACTATGGCTACACCTTC
CATSRRAGTGNPHYGYTF
>TRBJ2-4|12|-|TRBV5-4|TRBD1
TGTGCCAGCAGCTTGAAGGACAGGTTTCAGTACTTC
CASSLKDRFQYF
>TRBJ1-4|14|once|TRBV6-5|-
TGTGCCAGCACCACGACCGGCGGGAATGAAAAACTGTTTTTT
CASTTTGGNEKLFF
>TRBJ2-7|15|-|TRBV7-2|TRBD2
TGTGCCAGCAGCTTAGCTAGCGGGGGAGTCTACGAGCAGTACTTC
CASSLASGGVYEQYF
>TRBJ1-6|15|-|TRBV5-1|-
TGCGCCAGCAGCCTACAGGCTGGGGTGGGCTCACCCCTCCACTTT
CASSLQAGVGSPLHF
>TRBJ1-5|14|-|TRBV7-2|-
TGTGCCAGCAGCTTAGCCCCTCCAAATCAGCCCCAGCATTTT
CASSLAPPNQPQHF
>TRBJ2-7|14|once|TRBV10-1|-
TGCGCCAGCAGTGAGTCGGGGCGAGACTACGAGCAGTACTTC
CASSESGRDYEQYF
>TRBJ2-1|12|once|TRBV30|-
TGTGCCGAGGGGAGAGGCTACAATGAGCAGTTCTTC
CAEGRGYNEQFF
>TRBJ1-5|18|-|TRBV6-4|TRBD1
TGTGCCAGCAGTGACTATACCTTAGGGACAGGGCCCAATCAGCCCCAGCATTTT
CASSDYTLGTGPNQPQHF
>TRBJ1-6|12|once|TRBV10-3|-
TGTGCCATCAGTGAAAACAATTCACCCCTCCACTTT
CAISENNSPLHF
>TRBJ2-5|12|-|TRBV30|TRBD2
TGTGCCTGGAGGCCGGGGGGAGAGACCCAGTACTTC
CAWRPGGETQYF
>TRBJ2-1|14|-|TRBV11-3|-
TGTGCCAGCAGCTTATCCGACCAATACAATGAGCAGTTCTTC
CASSLSDQYNEQFF
>TRBJ2-2|13|-|TRBV4-2|-
TGTGCCAGCAGCCAAGATATCACAGGGGAGCTGTTTTTT
CASSQDITGELFF